This T cell receptor beta chain comes out of a study of cytomegalovirus exposure and HLA in healthy donors. V shed 5 bases, J shed 6 bases, and the junction held 9 bases outside the gene matches. Per the germline V gene, CDR1 is SEHNR and CDR2 is FQNEAQ (reference sequence). The CDR3 consists of 14 residues. PCR amplification relied on 60 Vbeta primers (plus 13 Jbeta primers). The protocol was immunoSEQ multiplex PCR, while the TCRdb copy is restricted to in-frame clones and leaves out a portion. The sample yields about 160,000 clones, less than 80% seen once. The material sequenced was PBMCs. The chain joins TRBV7-9 to TRBJ1-2, with 7 positions matching TRBD1. This clonotype was sampled from a middle-aged man in good health and CMV-seronegative. The CDR3 loop is CASSPSTGTHGYTF. The CDR3 DNA is TGTGCCAGCAGCCCCTCGACAGGGACTCATGGCTACACCTTC.